The T cell receptor (beta chain) described here comes from a study of CD8+ T cells in alopecia areata. Study-level information: Those patients who were treated received oral tofacitinib, which was given at 5 to 10 mg twice daily for moderate-to-severe alopecia areata. General study points: Tissue-resident alphabeta T cells belonging to normal skin likewise get sequenced within scalp specimens. Among patients, TCR sharing was less clear than in mice, a difference possibly due in part to HLA diversity in the patient population. Association of baseline CD8+ expansion with response is uncertain owing to one nonresponder.

Turning to this clone: Antigen specificity is unknown.

The CDR3 consists of 12 residues. Deletions cut 4 bases from V and 4 bases from J, with 10 bases between. Germline values: CDR1 SQVTM, CDR2 ANQGSEA. RNA was isolated and reverse transcribed to cDNA, the sequencing template. Measured with immunoSEQ multiplex PCR; TCRdb has only the in-frame clones, and not every one. Seen here are 150,000 to 200,000 clones, 58% observed once, and the top ten hold roughly 16%. Sample treatment: oral pan-JAK inhibitor, 5-10 mg twice daily. V usage is TRBV29-1 and J usage is TRBJ1-2; tentative D call: TRBD1 (5 bases). The clonotype was recovered from a human donor with alopecia areata. Source: CD4+ T cells sorted from blood, taken between weeks 55 and 65, from a patient treated with tofacitinib. The CDR3, as DNA: TGCAGCGTTGGGGGACTTGTCTATGGCTACACCTTC. Translating gives CSVGGLVYGYTF. The whole variable domain, filled in from reference TRBV29-1 and TRBJ1-2, reads SAVISQKPSRDICQRGTSLTIQCQVDSQVTMMFWYRQQPGQSLTLIATANQGSEATYESGFVIDKFPISRPNLTFSTLTVSNMSPEDSSIYLCSVGGLVYGYTFGSGTRLTVV.